This T cell receptor (beta chain) was recorded in a study of blood T cell repertoires in COVID-19. Produced via immunoSEQ multiplex PCR; TCRdb's table is partial and in-frame only. The sample holds about 15,000 clones; around 73% are singletons and the top ten take 20% to 25%. The CDR3 extends over 19 amino acids. J gave up 2 bases and V 0 bases, and 8 bases lay outside the gene matches. CDR1 and CDR2 (germline): MGHRA, YSYEKL. Source material: peripheral blood. This chain uses TRBV4-1 with TRBJ2-5, with 14 bases identical to TRBD2. The TCR was taken from a boy aged 2 to 10 with active or convalescent COVID-19. CDR3 in DNA: TGCGCCAGCAGCCAAGAAGGCGGACTAGCGGGAGGCCTACAAGAGACCCAGTACTTC. Translated, it gives CASSQEGGLAGGLQETQYF.